The rows below give T cell receptor beta chains drawn from one sample of a study of T cell responses to AZD1222 COVID-19 vaccine. The protocol was immunoSEQ multiplex PCR, while the TCRdb copy is restricted to in-frame clones and leaves out a portion. Here the sample spans roughly 110,000 clones, 70% to 90% being singletons. Sequencing was performed on peripheral blood, taken 28 days after the second AZD1222 dose. Receptors originate from an adult who received the AZD1222 COVID-19 vaccine. CDR3s include the opening cysteine and the closing phenylalanine or tryptophan.

TRBV5-5	TRBJ1-1	CASSLYNTEAFF
TRBV9	TRBJ2-7	CASSVSQRSYEQYF
TRBV18	TRBJ1-4	CASSPGQGNEKLFF
TRBV6-2/TRBV6-3	TRBJ2-7	CASSPVPGQVFYEQYF
TRBV4-2	TRBJ2-2	CASNRGTQGGELFF
TRBV5-5	TRBJ2-7	CASSWTGKEQYF
TRBV5-1	TRBJ2-1	CASSLTPVGQGLNEQFF
TRBV6-5	TRBJ2-7	CASRKDRDYEQYF
TRBV5-6	TRBJ2-7	CASSGEWTGVYEQYF
TRBV27	TRBJ2-2	CASSLGSLKGGTGELFF
TRBV3-1/TRBV3-2	TRBJ1-2	CASSPRDRGSMGYTF
TRBV21-1	TRBJ1-2	CASSEQVRNGYTF
TRBV19	TRBJ2-3	CATLSAASTDTQYF
TRBV5-1	TRBJ1-6	CASSFGQAEQPLHF
TRBV6-5	TRBJ2-3	CASSSVDTQYF
TRBV27	TRBJ1-2	CASSPRDREDYGYTF
TRBV19	TRBJ1-5	CASSGTGNQPQHF
TRBV5-4	TRBJ2-5	CASSFGGDSLQETQYF
TRBV27	TRBJ1-2	CASSHRGNYGYTF
TRBV10-1	TRBJ2-3	CASSDGQTTDTQYF